This TCR beta chain was recorded in a study of shared clonotypes between healthy human individuals. This CDR3 is 13 amino acids long. V gave up 5 bases and J gave up 2 bases, with 9 bases separating them. Germline V CDR1 and CDR2: SNHLY, FYNNEI. Only in-frame clones appear in the TCRdb table, and some are missing; sequencing was by immunoSEQ multiplex PCR. The sample lists fewer than 1.6 million clones; just under 99% were seen once. The TCR was taken from a man aged 25-45 years in good health. The chain uses TRBV2 and TRBJ2-5; D may be TRBD1 (5 bases). Input material: naive CD4+ T cells sorted from blood. Subset reported: CD45RA+ positively selected. CDR3 amino acids: CASSKDTQETQYF. The CDR3 DNA reads TGTGCCAGCAGTAAGGACACTCAAGAGACCCAGTACTTC.